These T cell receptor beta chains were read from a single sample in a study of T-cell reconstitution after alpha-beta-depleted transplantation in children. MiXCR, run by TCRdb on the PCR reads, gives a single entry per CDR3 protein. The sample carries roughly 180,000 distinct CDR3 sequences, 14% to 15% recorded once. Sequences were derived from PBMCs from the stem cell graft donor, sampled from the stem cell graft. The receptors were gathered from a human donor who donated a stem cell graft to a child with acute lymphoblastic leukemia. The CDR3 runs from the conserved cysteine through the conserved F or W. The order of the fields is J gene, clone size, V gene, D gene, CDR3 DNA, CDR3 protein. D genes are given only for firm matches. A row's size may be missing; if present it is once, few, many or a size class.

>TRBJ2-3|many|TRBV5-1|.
TGCGCCAGCAGCGGGTCCGGGTCCACAGATACGCAGTATTTT
CASSGSGSTDTQYF
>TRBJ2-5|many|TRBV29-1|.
TGCAGCGTTCATAGCGGAGAGACCCAGTACTTC
CSVHSGETQYF
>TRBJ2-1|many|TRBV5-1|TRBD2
TGCGCCAGCAGCCAAACTAGCGGGAGGGCCCGGATCAATGAGCAGTTCTTC
CASSQTSGRARINEQFF
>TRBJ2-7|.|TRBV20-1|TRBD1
TGCAGTGCTAGACGATCAAAGCAGGGGGCCTACGAGCAGTACTTC
CSARRSKQGAYEQYF
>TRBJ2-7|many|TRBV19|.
TGTGCCAGTAGTCTGGGCGGGAATCCCTACGAGCAGTACTTC
CASSLGGNPYEQYF
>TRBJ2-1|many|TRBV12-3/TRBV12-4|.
TGTGCCAGCAGTCCCGGTGAGCGGGCTACCTCCTACAATGAGCAGTTCTTC
CASSPGERATSYNEQFF
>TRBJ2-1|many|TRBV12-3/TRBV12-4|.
TGTGCCAGCAGAGGGGGATTATACAATGAGCAGTTCTTC
CASRGGLYNEQFF
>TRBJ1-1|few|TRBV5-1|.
TGCGCCAGCAGCTTGTTAAGCAGAACGAACACTGAAGCTTTCTTT
CASSLLSRTNTEAFF
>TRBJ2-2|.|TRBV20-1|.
TGCAGTGCTAGAGACGCCCCGAACACCGGGGAGATGTTTTTT
CSARDAPNTGEMFF
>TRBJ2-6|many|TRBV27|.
TGTGCCAGCAGTCTCCACTCAGGGTCTGGGGCCAACGTCCTGACTTTC
CASSLHSGSGANVLTF
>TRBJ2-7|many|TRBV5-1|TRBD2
TGCGCCAGCAGCTTGGCGGCGGGAGGGCCTTCCTACGAGCAGTACTTC
CASSLAAGGPSYEQYF
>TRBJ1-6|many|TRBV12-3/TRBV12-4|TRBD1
TGTGCCAGCAGACGGACAGGGGCGAATTCACCCCTCCACTTT
CASRRTGANSPLHF
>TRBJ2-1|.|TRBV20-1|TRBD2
TGCAGTGCTGGCGCGGGAGGGGAAGACAATGAGCAGTTCTTC
CSAGAGGEDNEQFF
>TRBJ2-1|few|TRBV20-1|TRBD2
TGCAGTGCTAGAGATATAGCGGGAGTTTGGATCAATGAGCAGTTCTTC
CSARDIAGVWINEQFF
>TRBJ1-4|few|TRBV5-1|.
TGCGCCAGCAGCTTGGCTACCGGGACGAGGAGTGAAAAACTGTTTTTT
CASSLATGTRSEKLFF
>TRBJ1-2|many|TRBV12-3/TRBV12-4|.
TGTGCCAGCAGCCCAGGGAACTATGGCTACACCTTC
CASSPGNYGYTF
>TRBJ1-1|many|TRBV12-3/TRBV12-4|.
TGTGCCAGCAGTTTGGGGGGCGCTTGGGTTGAAGCTTTCTTT
CASSLGGAWVEAFF
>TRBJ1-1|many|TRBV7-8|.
TGTGCCAGCAGCTTTGGACAGAATGAAGCTTTCTTT
CASSFGQNEAFF
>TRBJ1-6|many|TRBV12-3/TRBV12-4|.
TGTGCCAGCAGCGATGTAAATTCACCCCTCCACTTT
CASSDVNSPLHF
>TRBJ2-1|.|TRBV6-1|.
TGTGCCAGCAAGACTACAGGCTCCTACAATGAGCAGTTCTTC
CASKTTGSYNEQFF
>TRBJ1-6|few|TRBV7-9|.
TGTGCCAGCAGCTTAGAGGACAATTCACCCCTCCACTTT
CASSLEDNSPLHF
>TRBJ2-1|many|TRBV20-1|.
TGCAGTGCTAGAGGTCAATATCGCAATGAGCAGTTCTTC
CSARGQYRNEQFF
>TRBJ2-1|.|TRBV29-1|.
TGCAGCGTTGAGTTCTGGGACCTCAATGAGCAGTTCTTC
CSVEFWDLNEQFF
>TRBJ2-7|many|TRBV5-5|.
TGTGCCAGCAGCTTGGTTGCGGGTTCGCGCGGGTCCTACGAGCAGTACTTC
CASSLVAGSRGSYEQYF
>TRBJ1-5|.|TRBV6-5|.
TGTGCCAGCAGTTATAATAGAAATCAGCCCCAGCATTTT
CASSYNRNQPQHF
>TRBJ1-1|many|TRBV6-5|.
TGTGCCAGCAGTTCCACCACTGAAGCTTTCTTT
CASSSTTEAFF
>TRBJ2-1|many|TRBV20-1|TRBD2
TGCAGTGCTAGAGAGGGGACTAGTCGCCCCAATGAGCAGTTCTTC
CSAREGTSRPNEQFF
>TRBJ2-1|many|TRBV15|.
TGTGCCACCAGCAGAGTAGGGTCGGCCGTTCTGAATGAGCAGTTCTTC
CATSRVGSAVLNEQFF
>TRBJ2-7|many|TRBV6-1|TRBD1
TGTGCCACCGACAGGGGGATCGGGTACGAGCAGTACTTC
CATDRGIGYEQYF
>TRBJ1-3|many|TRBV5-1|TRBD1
TGCGCCAGCAGCTCTGGGACAGAAGACACCATATATTTT
CASSSGTEDTIYF
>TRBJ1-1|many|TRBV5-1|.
TGCGCCAGCAGTTGGGGCCAGAACACTGAAGCTTTCTTT
CASSWGQNTEAFF
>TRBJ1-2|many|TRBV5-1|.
TGCGCCAGCAGCTCAAACTGGGACTATGGCTACACCTTC
CASSSNWDYGYTF
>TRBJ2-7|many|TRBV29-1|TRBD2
TGCAGCGCCCGGAAAGAGCGGGACCCTTCCTACGAGCAGTACTTC
CSARKERDPSYEQYF
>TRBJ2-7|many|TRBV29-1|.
TGCAGCGTGTCGGGGGTGACCTACGAGCAGTACTTC
CSVSGVTYEQYF
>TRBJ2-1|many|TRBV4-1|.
TGCGCCAGCAGCCAACTTACTAGACAGTACAATGAGCAGTTCTTC
CASSQLTRQYNEQFF
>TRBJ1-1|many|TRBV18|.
TGTGCCAGCTCACCACACGGGACGGAGGCTTTCTTT
CASSPHGTEAFF
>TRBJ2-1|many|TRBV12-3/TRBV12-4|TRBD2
TGTGCCAGCAGCCCCCGGACTAGCGGGAGGTTGGAGCAGTTCTTC
CASSPRTSGRLEQFF
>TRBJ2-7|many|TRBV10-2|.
TGCGCCAGCAGTGAGACAGCTCACTACGAGCAGTACTTC
CASSETAHYEQYF
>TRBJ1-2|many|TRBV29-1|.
TGCAGCGTTGGGAACTATGGCTACACCTTC
CSVGNYGYTF
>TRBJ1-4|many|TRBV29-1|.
TGCAGCGTTCCCGGAGCAACTAATGAAAAACTGTTTTTT
CSVPGATNEKLFF
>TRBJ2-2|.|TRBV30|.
TGTGCCTGGAGTGTTGGACTGGAAACCGGGGAGCTGTTTTTT
CAWSVGLETGELFF
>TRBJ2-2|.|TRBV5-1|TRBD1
TGCGCCAGCAGCTTGGGACAGGGGGCGCGCCTCCCGAACACCGGGGAGCTGTTTTTT
CASSLGQGARLPNTGELFF
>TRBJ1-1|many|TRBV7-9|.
TGTGCCAGCAGCTTAATGACAAACGAAGCTTTCTTT
CASSLMTNEAFF
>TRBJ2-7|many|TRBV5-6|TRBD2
TGTGCCAGCAGCCCCACCCCAGCGGGAGGTACGTCCCACGAGCAGTACTTC
CASSPTPAGGTSHEQYF
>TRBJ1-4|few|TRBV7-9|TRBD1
TGTGCCAGCAGCGAAAAGGGGGCGGCTAATGAAAAACTGTTTTTT
CASSEKGAANEKLFF
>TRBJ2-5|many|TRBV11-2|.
TGTGCCAGCAGGCAGGGGATGACGGAGACCCAGTACTTC
CASRQGMTETQYF
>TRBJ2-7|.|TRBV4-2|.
TGTGCCAGCAGCCACGATACTAGGAATACCTACGAGCAGTACTTC
CASSHDTRNTYEQYF
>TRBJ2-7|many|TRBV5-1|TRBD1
TGCGCCAGCAGCATCCGACAGGGTATATACGAGCAGTACTTC
CASSIRQGIYEQYF
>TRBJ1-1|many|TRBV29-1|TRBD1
TGCAGCGTCGGACAGGGGGCCGGTGAAGCTTTCTTT
CSVGQGAGEAFF